Shown below are 18 T cell receptor beta chains from a single sample sequenced in a study of shared clonotypes between healthy human individuals. The data were produced by immunoSEQ multiplex PCR, yet TCRdb's version contains in-frame clones alone and is incomplete. The data hold 400,000 to 500,000 clones, with less than 80% observed a single time. The source material was PBMCs. The receptors stem from a woman aged 40 to 50 in good health. Some clones in this sample may be carry-over from other donors' samples.

The chain recombines TRBV2 with TRBJ1-1; 10 bases agree with TRBD1. This CDR3 has 12 amino acids. The trim removed 6 bases at V and 10 bases at J, leaving 5 bases unmatched. Germline CDR1 and CDR2: SNHLY and FYNNEI. The CDR3 region has the DNA TGTGCCAGCAGGACAGGGGGCTCGGTAGCTTTCTTT. Translating gives CASRTGGSVAFF. Drawing the rest from reference TRBV2 and TRBJ1-1, the complete variable domain is EPEVTQTPSHQVTQMGQEVILRCVPISNHLYFYWYRQILGQKVEFLVSFYNNEISEKSEIFDDQFSVERPDGSNFTLKIRSTKLEDSAMYFCASRTGGSVAFFGQGTRLTVV.

This clone was seen at least ten times. This chain joins TRBV7-9 and TRBJ2-3, with D unresolved. The CDR3 runs to 12 residues. The ends were cut back, 0 bases at V and 10 bases at J, with 8 bases in the middle. Per the germline V gene, CDR1 is SEHNR and CDR2 is FQNEAQ (reference sequence). The DNA of the CDR3 is TGTGCCAGCAGCTTAGCGTCTAGTGCGCAGTATTTT. This translates into CASSLASSAQYF.

This clone was observed a handful of times. The chain is built from TRBV6-5 and TRBJ2-7; no firm D call. Per germline, CDR1 MNHEY and CDR2 SVGAGI. V was cut by 2 bases and J by 3 bases, with 14 bases left in between. The CDR3 is 15 amino acids. CDR3 nucleotide sequence: TGTGCCAGCAGTTACGCCCCTGTCCGGGTCTACGAGCAGTACTTC. Translation gives CASSYAPVRVYEQYF.

V gene TRBV11-2 combines with J gene TRBJ1-3; D perhaps matches TRBD1 (6 bases). V lost 6 bases and J lost 4, with 19 bases in between. The V gene's germline CDR1 is SGHAT and CDR2 FQNNGV. The CDR3 contains 16 residues. The CDR3 loop reads CASSKGGLNAGNTIYF. CDR3 bases: TGTGCCAGCAGTAAAGGGGGACTGAATGCCGGAAACACCATATATTTT. Full variable domain (outside the CDR3, taken from reference TRBV11-2 and TRBJ1-3): EAGVAQSPRYKIIEKRQSVAFWCNPISGHATLYWYQQILGQGPKLLIQFQNNGVVDDSQLPKDRFSAERLKGVDSTLKIQPAKLEDSAVYLCASSKGGLNAGNTIYFGEGSWLTVV.

The V call is TRBV2, the J call TRBJ1-5; possibly TRBD1 for D (6 bases). From germline, CDR1 is SNHLY and CDR2 FYNNEI. Trimming cost V 4 bases and J 3 bases, with 10 bases left between them. This CDR3 comprises 14 residues. The CDR3 DNA reads as TGTGCCAGCAGTGGACCGGGGGCCAATCAGCCCCAGCATTTT. Amino acids: CASSGPGANQPQHF.

This clone appeared a single time. The identical CDR3 is also encoded by other nucleotide sequences in the sample. The CDR3 DNA reads TGTGCCAGCAGCCTAGGGGACAGGGAACAAGAGACCCAGTACTTC. Translated, it gives CASSLGDREQETQYF. V and J are TRBV7-9 and TRBJ2-5, with 9 bases aligning to TRBD1. V was pared by 5 bases and J by 2 bases, with 6 bases of the junction left unmatched. The CDR3 consists of 15 residues. Germline V CDR1 and CDR2: SEHNR, FQNEAQ (reference sequence). The full variable domain, with the rest looked up from reference TRBV7-9 and TRBJ2-5, is DTGVSQNPRHKITKRGQNVTFRCDPISEHNRLYWYRQTLGQGPEFLTYFQNEAQLEKSRLLSDRFSAERPKGSFSTLEIQRTEQGDSAMYLCASSLGDREQETQYFGPGTRLLVL.

This clone has a single count. The rearrangement joins TRBV11-3 to TRBJ2-5; perhaps D is TRBD1 or TRBD2 (5 bases each). Germline-derived CDR1 and CDR2 are SGHNT and YENEEA. The CDR3 is 17 amino acids. Trimming pared 5 bases from V and 2 bases from J, leaving 21 bases between. In DNA, the CDR3 is TGTGCCAGCAGCCAGCCTCCTGTGGGACGAAGGCAAGAGACCCAGTACTTC. Translation gives CASSQPPVGRRQETQYF.

The rearrangement joins TRBV28 to TRBJ2-1; D is ambiguous. The V and J ends lost 1 base and 4 bases respectively, with 11 bases between them. Germline assignment: CDR1 MDHEN and CDR2 SYDVKM. The CDR3 sequence is 15 residues long. The CDR3 loop reads CASSLFRRQYNEQFF. The DNA for the CDR3 is TGTGCCAGCAGTTTATTTCGGCGCCAATACAATGAGCAGTTCTTC.

This clone occurred once. The gene calls are TRBV10-3 and TRBJ2-7; D call uncertain. CDR3 length equals 11 residues. Germline V lookup: CDR1 ENHRY, CDR2 SYGVKD. Trimming stripped 1 base from V and 3 bases from J, with 1 base between. CDR3 residues: CAISEYYEQYF. The CDR3 coding sequence is TGTGCCATCAGTGAGTACTACGAGCAGTACTTC.

This CDR3 reads CASSQALTRENTEAFF. CDR3 nucleotides: TGCGCCAGCAGCCAAGCCCTAACCAGGGAGAACACTGAAGCTTTCTTT. The V call is TRBV4-1, the J call TRBJ1-1; weak D call: TRBD1 (5 bases). V was cut by 1 base and J by 1 base, with 13 bases left in between. Per germline, CDR1 MGHRA and CDR2 YSYEKL. The length of the CDR3 is 16 residues.

This clone was counted between two and nine times. Other DNA sequences in this sample translate to the same CDR3. The chain links TRBV28 to TRBJ1-2; D is possibly TRBD1 (5 bases). This CDR3 contains 12 residues. With 5 bases removed from V and 2 bases from J, the gap between germline ends came to 6 bases. CDR1 and CDR2 from the germline V gene are MDHEN and SYDVKM. The CDR3 region is CASSPGNYGYTF. Written as DNA, the CDR3 is TGTGCCAGCAGTCCAGGGAACTATGGCTACACCTTC.

This chain joins TRBV11-2 and TRBJ2-7, with TRBD1 identical over 7 bases. Germline loops: CDR1 SGHAT, CDR2 FQNNGV. The CDR3 has 14 residues. The V gene end was trimmed by 3 bases and the J gene end by 1 base; junction bases not matched to a gene: 3. The CDR3 region is CASSFDRASYEQYF. The CDR3, as DNA: TGTGCCAGCAGCTTCGACAGGGCATCCTACGAGCAGTACTTC.

This rearrangement joins TRBV5-5 to TRBJ1-5; 7 nucleotides align to TRBD1. V dropped 5 bases and J dropped 0; count of bases not matched to a gene: 14. The length of the CDR3 is 18 residues. Germline lookup yields CDR1 SGHKS and CDR2 YYEKEE (reference sequence). The CDR3 region has the DNA TGTGCCAGCAGAGGCCGGGACAGTTATTTTTATAGCAATCAGCCCCAGCATTTT. It yields the protein CASRGRDSYFYSNQPQHF.

V gene TRBV18 combines with J gene TRBJ2-5; 12 bases match TRBD2. The J call is in doubt because the DNA end fits TRBJ2-7 better. The germline CDR1 and CDR2 sequences are KGHSH and LQKENI. The CDR3 spans 16 residues. The CDR3 is CASSAGTSGLSYEQYF. CDR3 coding DNA: TGTGCCAGCTCAGCAGGGACTAGCGGGCTCTCCTACGAGCAGTACTTC.

V usage is TRBV5-1 and J usage is TRBJ1-2; tentatively, D is TRBD1 (5 bases). Germline assignment: CDR1 SGHRS and CDR2 YFSETQ. V lost 8 bases, J lost 7 bases, and 21 bases lay in between. CDR3 length: 14 residues. CDR3 sequence: CASSVGAISGGYTF. CDR3 DNA sequence: TGCGCCAGTTCGGTTGGGGCTATCTCTGGTGGCTACACCTTC.

This chain connects TRBV4-1 to TRBJ2-1; 10 bases are a match to TRBD2. Germline values: CDR1 MGHRA, CDR2 YSYEKL. This CDR3 has 16 residues. The trim removed 2 bases at V and 4 bases at J, leaving 5 bases unmatched. CDR3 in amino acids: CASSQPGTSDYNEQFF. CDR3 DNA: TGCGCCAGCAGCCAACCCGGGACTAGCGATTACAATGAGCAGTTCTTC.

The table lists this clone with a count of one. The chain joins TRBV5-4 to TRBJ2-7, with D maybe TRBD1 (6 bases). Trimming left V 4 bases short and J 2 bases short, with 16 bases between. Germline lookup yields CDR1 SGHNT and CDR2 YYREEE (reference sequence). The CDR3 extends over 15 amino acids. This CDR3 reads CASSRPGTLAYEQYF. The CDR3 bases are TGTGCCAGCAGCCGACCTGGGACACTCGCCTACGAGCAGTACTTC.

The rearrangement joins TRBV5-1 to TRBJ2-3; D is uncertain. Germline V gene data show CDR1 as SGHRS and CDR2 as YFSETQ. The V end was cut by 0 bases, the J end by 0 bases, with 11 bases between. The CDR3 runs 16 residues. Written as DNA, the CDR3 is TGCGCCAGCAGCTTGGAAGGGTCGCCTAGCACAGATACGCAGTATTTT. Its translation is CASSLEGSPSTDTQYF.